Listed here is a single T cell receptor (beta chain). Its antigen remains unidentified. The authors ran a second PCR of roughly 6 to 12 cycles using a sample-barcoded 5' primer and a J-beta primer mix. Each CDR3 protein gets one entry after TCRdb re-called the 5' RACE reads with MiXCR. The table has roughly 1,800,000 distinct CDR3 sequences, less than 50% seen once. This entry belongs to a study of blood T cells in healthy people across ages. Study-level points and caveats: Long-lived donors exceeded aged donors in naive CD4+ cells and diversity.

Germline V gene sequence: CDR1 SGDLS, CDR2 YYNGEE. With 0 bases removed from V and 4 bases from J, the gap between germline ends came to 13 bases. The CDR3 runs to 15 residues. The receptor was isolated from a woman aged 35 to 49 in good health. J is TRBJ2-5 and V is TRBV9; D uncertain. The sequenced material came from blood. CDR3 in amino acids: CASSVAAQRGETQYF. The CDR3 bases are TGTGCCAGCAGCGTAGCGGCGCAACGAGGAGAGACCCAGTACTTC.